The entry that follows covers one T cell receptor (beta chain) sequence. Its antigen is as yet unknown. These data are taken from a study of shared clonotypes between healthy human individuals. Findings and caveats of the study: Naive CD4 clonotype sharing across a few donors was 4% to 5%.

The run depth of the assay was deep. TCRdb's table, derived via immunoSEQ multiplex PCR, lists solely in-frame clones and lacks some. The sample consists of about 590,000 clones, less than 97% of them appearing once. Terminally differentiated effector memory CD45RA+ cells were excluded from the naive CD8 cells, which were CD45RO-negative and positively selected for CCR7. The CDR3 is 17 residues long. V dropped 1 base and J dropped 7; count of bases not matched to a gene: 10. Germline V gene sequence: CDR1 MDHEN, CDR2 SYDVKM. The specimen sequenced was naive CD8+ T cells sorted from blood. This TCR derives from a woman in her 30s in good health. This sequence joins TRBV28 and TRBJ2-1; 10 nucleotides match TRBD2. Here the CDR3 DNA reads TGTGCCAGCAGTTTATCCCGACGTCTAGCGGGAGTAAATGAGCAGTTCTTC. As protein: CASSLSRRLAGVNEQFF.